This passage covers 2 T cell receptor beta chains from one sample sequenced in a study of Tregs in tolerant kidney transplant recipients. The assay was immunoSEQ multiplex PCR, and TCRdb's table has in-frame clones only and misses some. Among around 230,000 clones listed, about 86% were seen once. Sequencing input: CD4+ T cells from blood. Every receptor here comes from a human donor in good health.

The gene calls are TRBV19 and TRBJ2-3; 11 bases are shared with TRBD1. The CDR3 is 15 residues long. J was trimmed by 5 bases and V by 5 bases; bases with no gene match: 6. Germline-derived CDR1 and CDR2 are LNHDA and SQIVND (reference sequence). This CDR3 reads CASSVLGQGGDTQYF. In DNA, the CDR3 is TGTGCCAGTAGTGTCTTGGGACAGGGGGGAGATACGCAGTATTTT.

This clone was seen just once. The chain combines TRBV7-2 with TRBJ2-2; D possibly corresponds to TRBD1 (5 bases). The CDR3 consists of 17 residues. CDR1 and CDR2 from the germline V gene are SGHTA and FQGNSA. V lost 5 bases to trimming and J lost 0 bases, with 16 bases between them. CDR3 sequence: CASSRQKSGSNTGELFF. In DNA, the CDR3 is TGTGCCAGCAGCAGACAAAAATCAGGGTCGAACACCGGGGAGCTGTTTTTT.